The next 29 T cell receptor beta chains were all read from a single sample in a study of glioma-infiltrating T cells. The iRepertoire nested amplicon-rescue multiplex PCR amplified TCR alpha and beta CDR3s from RNA. TCRdb reprocessed the multiplex PCR reads with MiXCR, giving one entry per CDR3 protein. Here the sample spans tens of thousands of distinct CDR3 sequences, 20% to 25% being singletons. The sequenced sample consisted of glioma tissue, nonneoplastic brain tissue, or PBMCs (not recorded which). Source of these receptors: a human donor with low-grade glioma or glioblastoma, undergoing nonglioma brain surgery, or in good health (not recorded which).

In the case of this clonotype: Since a much larger clone is just one base distant, this may be a read error. This chain links TRBV20-1 with TRBJ2-3; D remains ambiguous. CDR1 is DFQATT and CDR2 is SNEGSKA in the germline V gene (reference sequence). Trimming took off 4 bases at V and 9 bases at J, with 17 bases between the two ends. The CDR3 has 13 residues. CDR3 amino acids: CSAIAPTSVTQYF. In nucleotides, the CDR3 is TGCAGTGCTATAGCCCCGACTTCTGTCACGCAGTATTTT.

In its sample, this clonotype was seen many times. This chain links TRBV7-9 with TRBJ1-1, with D possibly TRBD1 on 6 matching bases. Germline loops: CDR1 SEHNR, CDR2 FQNEAQ (reference sequence). V lost 6 bases and J lost 0, with 11 bases in between. The CDR3 has 14 residues. CDR3 residues: CASSVSGVNTEAFF. In nucleotides, the CDR3 is TGTGCCAGCAGTGTTTCAGGGGTGAACACTGAAGCTTTCTTT.

To note about this clonotype: The CDR3 does not close with the conserved phenylalanine or tryptophan, likely indicating a read error. This chain uses TRBV7-9 with TRBJ1-5, with D perhaps TRBD1 (5 bases). Germline assignment: CDR1 SEHNR and CDR2 FQNEAQ (reference sequence). The CDR3 covers 13 residues. Trimming took off 5 bases at V and 3 bases at J, with 8 bases between the two ends. Here the CDR3 reads CASSRGDNQPQHL. CDR3 nucleotides: TGTGCCAGCAGCCGAGGGGACAATCAGCCCCAGCATCTT.

The V and J genes are TRBV12-3 or TRBV12-4 and TRBJ1-3; D gene unclear. Trimming cost V 9 bases and J 1 base, with 4 bases left between them. The CDR3 covers 11 residues. CDR3 sequence (DNA): TGTGCCAGTAAGTCTGGAAACACCATATATTTT. As protein: CASKSGNTIYF.

The chain combines TRBV4-1 with TRBJ1-5; D ambiguous. The CDR3 loop spans 14 amino acids. V dropped 4 bases and J dropped 4 bases, with 11 bases sitting between them. Germline CDR1 reads MGHRA; CDR2 reads YSYEKL. The CDR3 region is CASSPLTANQPQHF. The CDR3 nucleotides read TGCGCCAGCAGCCCATTAACAGCAAATCAGCCCCAGCATTTT.

The table lists this clonotype with many counts. The chain recombines TRBV27 with TRBJ2-3; 8 bases match TRBD2. In germline, CDR1 is MNHEY, CDR2 SMNVEV (reference sequence). The CDR3 loop spans 16 amino acids. Trimming took 2 bases from V and 2 from J; bases not matched to a gene: 6. The CDR3 DNA follows: TGTGCCAGCAGTTTAATAAAACTAGCGGCCACAGATACGCAGTATTTT. Translation: CASSLIKLAATDTQYF.

V is TRBV18 and J is TRBJ1-1; D remains unclear. CDR1 and CDR2 from the germline V gene are KGHSH and LQKENI. This CDR3 spans 14 amino acids. V was trimmed by 6 bases and J by 5 bases, leaving 16 bases between them. The CDR3 nucleotides are TGTGCCAGCTCGGTCCTGGGCCAAATGACTGAAGCTTTCTTT. It yields the protein CASSVLGQMTEAFF.

Only a few counts were recorded for this clonotype. The chain employs TRBV6-1 and TRBJ2-3; TRBD1 matches 7 bases. V lost 6 bases to trimming and J lost 7 bases; unmatched junction nucleotides: 10. There are 14 residues in the CDR3. Germline CDR1 is MNHNS and CDR2 is SASEGT. CDR3 protein: CASSRGTEPNTQYF. The CDR3 nucleotides are TGTGCCAGCAGCAGGGGGACGGAACCAAATACGCAGTATTTT.

CDR3 loop: CASSLARATDTQYF. CDR3 sequence (DNA): TGCGCCAGCAGCTTGGCTCGGGCCACGGATACGCAGTATTTT. The gene calls are TRBV5-1 and TRBJ2-3; D ambiguous. Deletions cut 0 bases from V and 6 bases from J, with 11 bases between. Germline CDR1 SGHRS, CDR2 YFSETQ. The CDR3 totals 14 residues.

This clonotype was observed many times. This rearrangement joins TRBV20-1 to TRBJ2-7; the match to TRBD2 covers 8 bases. The CDR3 extends over 13 amino acids. V was pared by 3 bases and J by 3 bases, with 4 bases of the junction left unmatched. CDR1 is DFQATT, CDR2 SNEGSKA, per germline (reference sequence). The CDR3 DNA follows: TGCAGTGCTAGCGGGACTAGAATCTACGAGCAGTACTTC. This sequence encodes CSASGTRIYEQYF.

V gene TRBV5-1 combines with J gene TRBJ1-1; D might be TRBD1 (6 bases). Germline assignment: CDR1 SGHRS and CDR2 YFSETQ. The V and J ends lost 2 bases and 5 bases respectively, with 10 bases between them. The CDR3 consists of 13 residues. CDR3 coding DNA: TGCGCCAGCAGCTTAGGGGGGGCTACTGAAGCTTTCTTT. This gives the protein CASSLGGATEAFF.

The table lists this clonotype with many counts. The J gene is TRBJ2-7, the V gene TRBV4-2; D might be TRBD2 (6 bases). The length of the CDR3 is 14 residues. Trimming took 1 base from V and 4 from J, leaving 11 bases between them. Germline V gene sequence: CDR1 LGHNA, CDR2 YNFKEQ. CDR3 in amino acids: CASSQGGGMYEQYF. The CDR3 nucleotides are TGTGCCAGCAGCCAAGGTGGCGGGATGTACGAGCAGTACTTC.

Worth noting for this clonotype: The junction departs from germline at one end; a sequencing error may be responsible. The CDR3 loop reads CASSQGQGLREKYF. CDR3 coding DNA: TGTGCCAGCAGCCAAGGACAGGGTCTTCGCGAGAAGTACTTC. The V gene is TRBV4-2, the J gene TRBJ2-7; 7 nucleotides agree with TRBD1. The germline CDR1 and CDR2 sequences are LGHNA and YNFKEQ. This CDR3 comprises 14 residues.

The J gene is TRBJ2-1, the V gene TRBV6-2 or TRBV6-3; D is possibly TRBD1 (5 bases). CDR3 length: 16 amino acids. Trimming removed 6 bases at V and 0 bases at J, with 15 bases between. Per germline, CDR1 MNHEY and CDR2 SVGEGT. CDR3 protein: CASRDTGVSSYNEQFF. In nucleotides, the CDR3 is TGTGCCAGCAGGGACACAGGTGTATCCTCCTACAATGAGCAGTTCTTC.

This clonotype appeared many times. This chain links TRBV12-3 or TRBV12-4 with TRBJ2-1; TRBD2 matches at 12 bases. V shed 6 bases and J 8 bases; nucleotides not matched to a gene: 14. This CDR3 comprises 17 residues. CDR3 residues: CASRRTSGGPNGYEQFF. DNA for the CDR3: TGTGCCAGCAGGCGTACTAGCGGGGGGCCAAATGGGTATGAGCAGTTCTTC.

This clonotype was seen at least ten times. The chain joins TRBV25-1 to TRBJ2-7; D is perhaps TRBD2 (5 bases). This CDR3 is 13 amino acids long. The germline gives CDR1 MGHDK, CDR2 SYGVNS. V lost 5 bases, J lost 7 bases, and 15 bases lay in between. The CDR3 DNA sequence: TGTGCCAGCAGTCTGGCCGTGACGGGAGAGCAGTACTTC. Encoded protein: CASSLAVTGEQYF.

The V call is TRBV2, the J call TRBJ2-5; no reliable D call. The V and J ends lost 6 bases and 1 base respectively, with 15 bases between them. Germline lookup yields CDR1 SNHLY and CDR2 FYNNEI. The CDR3 is 15 amino acids. The CDR3 sequence: CASSFPPGPQETQYF. CDR3 nucleotides: TGTGCCAGCAGCTTCCCTCCCGGGCCCCAAGAGACCCAGTACTTC. The whole variable domain, filled in from reference TRBV2 and TRBJ2-5, reads EPEVTQTPSHQVTQMGQEVILRCVPISNHLYFYWYRQILGQKVEFLVSFYNNEISEKSEIFDDQFSVERPDGSNFTLKIRSTKLEDSAMYFCASSFPPGPQETQYFGPGTRLLVL.

Ten or more counts support this clonotype. The CDR3 is CAISVGDRPYEQYF. The CDR3 DNA reads as TGTGCCATCAGTGTCGGGGATCGGCCCTACGAGCAGTACTTC. The V and J genes are TRBV10-3 and TRBJ2-7, with a weak D call TRBD2 (5 bases). Germline V gene data show CDR1 as ENHRY and CDR2 as SYGVKD. This CDR3 contains 14 residues. V was trimmed by 4 bases and J by 2 bases, leaving 12 bases between them.

This clonotype was counted ten times or more. The chain combines TRBV18 with TRBJ2-3; D is unresolved. Germline V gene sequence: CDR1 KGHSH, CDR2 LQKENI. The CDR3 contains 15 residues. The ends were cut back, 5 bases at V and 2 bases at J, with 14 bases in the middle. CDR3 DNA sequence: TGTGCCAGCTCAAAAAGGATTGGAAACACAGATACGCAGTATTTT. This codes for CASSKRIGNTDTQYF.

This chain uses TRBV12-3 or TRBV12-4 with TRBJ1-3; D unclear. The CDR3 contains 12 residues. V was cut by 5 bases and J by 10 bases, with 12 bases left in between. As DNA, the CDR3 is TGTGCCAGCAGTATTAGACTTGGAACCATATATTTT. Protein product: CASSIRLGTIYF.

As regards this clonotype: It may be a read error: a sequence one base away is much more abundant. The conserved closing phenylalanine or tryptophan is absent in this CDR3, likely reflecting a read error. The rearrangement uses TRBV10-3 and TRBJ2-5; TRBD2 might be the D (5 bases). This CDR3 spans 13 amino acids. Germline V gene data show CDR1 as ENHRY and CDR2 as SYGVKD. The V end lost 6 bases, the J end lost 1 base, and 9 bases lay between the germline ends. The CDR3 coding sequence is TGTGCCATCAGGCCGGGATTCCAAGAGACCCAGTACCTC. Translating it yields CAIRPGFQETQYL.

At least ten counts were recorded for this clonotype. V is TRBV20-1 and J is TRBJ2-1; no clear D. Germline lookup yields CDR1 DFQATT and CDR2 SNEGSKA (reference sequence). The CDR3 loop spans 15 amino acids. V dropped 0 bases and J dropped 6 bases, with 15 bases sitting between them. CDR3 DNA: TGCAGTGCTAGAGATAATTCACGCCCCCCCAATGAGCAGTTCTTC. This gives the protein CSARDNSRPPNEQFF.

In this sample, this clonotype turned up a few times. This chain connects TRBV12-3 or TRBV12-4 to TRBJ1-4; no definite D call. This CDR3 spans 14 amino acids. V was trimmed by 4 bases and J by 4 bases, leaving 10 bases between them. The CDR3 protein is CASSYGSDNEKLFF. CDR3 nucleotide sequence: TGTGCCAGCAGTTATGGCAGTGATAATGAAAAACTGTTTTTT.

This clonotype was counted ten times or more. J is TRBJ2-7 and V is TRBV4-1, with 9 positions matching TRBD2. Germline V gene sequence: CDR1 MGHRA, CDR2 YSYEKL. V dropped 0 bases and J dropped 7; count of bases not matched to a gene: 7. The CDR3 spans 15 residues. The CDR3 DNA sequence: TGCGCCAGCAGCCAAGATCCGGCGGGAGGGGCAGAGCAGTACTTC. This codes for CASSQDPAGGAEQYF.

This sequence joins TRBV3-1 and TRBJ2-1; TRBD2 aligns across 7 bases. Germline CDR1 reads LGHDT; CDR2 reads YNNKEL (reference sequence). Germline trimming cut 4 bases from V and 7 bases from J; bases unmatched to any gene: 7. The CDR3 spans 14 residues. CDR3 region: CASSPSPGGNEQFF. The CDR3 DNA is TGTGCCAGCAGCCCCTCCCCGGGAGGTAATGAGCAGTTCTTC.

With regard to this clonotype: A much bigger clone sits one base away, suggesting this may be a read error. V gene TRBV4-1 combines with J gene TRBJ2-3, with D perhaps assigned TRBD1 or TRBD2 (5 bases each). The germline V gene has CDR1 MGHRA and CDR2 YSYEKL. The CDR3 runs to 17 residues. The DNA for the CDR3 is TGCGCCAGCAGCCAAGATGAGCAAGCGGCTAGCACAGGTACGCAGTATTTT. This gives the protein CASSQDEQAASTGTQYF.

This clonotype came up many times. This chain uses TRBV19 with TRBJ2-5; D perhaps matches TRBD2 (6 bases). The V and J ends lost 3 bases and 5 bases respectively, with 16 bases between them. This CDR3 comprises 15 residues. Germline-derived CDR1 and CDR2 are LNHDA and SQIVND (reference sequence). For the CDR3, the DNA is TGTGCCAGTAGTATTACGGCAGGGACTGGGGAGACCCAGTACTTC. Amino acid sequence: CASSITAGTGETQYF.

For this clonotype: One base away lies a much larger clone, so this may be a sequencing read error. This chain connects TRBV3-1 to TRBJ1-2; D gene unclear. Per the germline V gene, CDR1 is LGHDT and CDR2 is YNNKEL (reference sequence). V was pared by 4 bases and J by 4 bases, with 16 bases between. The CDR3 sequence is 15 residues long. CDR3 coding DNA: TGTGCCAGCAGCCGAGCGCCGGGCGGGAGCTATGGCTACACCTTC. This codes for CASSRAPGGSYGYTF.

This clonotype showed up many times. The V call is TRBV2, the J call TRBJ2-3; 10 bases match TRBD2. The CDR3 runs to 15 residues. From germline, CDR1 is SNHLY and CDR2 FYNNEI. V shed 4 bases, J shed 6 bases, and the junction held 7 bases outside the gene matches. CDR3: CASSGKRGGLDTQYF. In DNA form, the CDR3 reads TGTGCCAGCAGTGGAAAGCGGGGGGGCCTTGATACGCAGTATTTT. The whole variable domain, filled in from reference TRBV2 and TRBJ2-3, reads EPEVTQTPSHQVTQMGQEVILRCVPISNHLYFYWYRQILGQKVEFLVSFYNNEISEKSEIFDDQFSVERPDGSNFTLKIRSTKLEDSAMYFCASSGKRGGLDTQYFGPGTRLTVL.